A single sample gave rise to the 7 T cell receptor beta chains below, sequenced in a study of blood T cell repertoires in COVID-19. Sequencing was performed with immunoSEQ multiplex PCR; in TCRdb, only in-frame clones are kept and a portion is missing. This repertoire shows a few hundred thousand clones, roughly nine tenths found once; its top ten account for under 3.5%. The material sequenced was PBMCs or T cells enriched from blood (not recorded which). The source of these receptors is a woman younger than 35 in a cohort exposed to, infected with or recovered from COVID-19 (not recorded which).

This CDR3 is CASSPQGARNYGYTF. Written as DNA, the CDR3 is TGTGCCAGCAGCCCCCAAGGGGCCAGGAACTATGGCTACACCTTC. J is TRBJ1-2 and V is TRBV14, with D perhaps matching TRBD1 (5 bases). V dropped 4 bases and J dropped 2 bases, with 14 bases sitting between them. The CDR3 has 15 residues. Looked up from germline, CDR1 is SGHDN and CDR2 is FVKESK.

The chain uses TRBV24-1 and TRBJ2-1, with D uncertain. The CDR3 has 17 residues. Trimming left V 4 bases short and J 3 bases short, with 18 bases between. The germline CDR1 and CDR2 sequences are KGHDR and SFDVKD. The CDR3 bases are TGTGCCACCAGTGACTCTCGAAGTGCGGAACTCTACAATGAGCAGTTCTTC. Translating gives CATSDSRSAELYNEQFF.

The rearrangement joins TRBV6-6 to TRBJ2-7; D is possibly TRBD1 (5 bases). Trimming removed 2 bases at V and 1 base at J, with 6 bases between. The CDR3 spans 13 residues. Germline V gene data show CDR1 as MNHNY and CDR2 as SVGAGI (reference sequence). CDR3 in DNA: TGTGCCAGCAGTTACCAGGGTTCCTACGAGCAGTACTTC. It encodes CASSYQGSYEQYF.

V usage is TRBV2 and J usage is TRBJ2-1; the D gene is possibly TRBD2 (5 bases). V was trimmed by 1 base and J by 2 bases, leaving 9 bases between them. CDR3 length: 15 residues. From germline, CDR1 is SNHLY and CDR2 FYNNEI. CDR3 nucleotide sequence: TGTGCCAGCAGTGAAGATACGACTACCTACAATGAGCAGTTCTTC. It is translated as CASSEDTTTYNEQFF.

The sample holds one count of this clone. This sequence joins TRBV19 and TRBJ1-1; 8 positions agree with TRBD1. CDR3 size: 16 residues. Germline trimming cut 7 bases from V and 4 bases from J; bases unmatched to any gene: 14. The germline CDR1 and CDR2 sequences are LNHDA and SQIVND (reference sequence). For the CDR3, the DNA is TGTGCCAGTACCGATGGACAGGGACGGTATGGCACTGAAGCTTTCTTT. Translation gives CASTDGQGRYGTEAFF.

The V gene is TRBV25-1, the J gene TRBJ2-7, with TRBD1 as a possible D gene (6 bases). The CDR3 has 15 residues. The germline V and J ends were trimmed by 3 bases and 0 bases, with 12 bases remaining between them. CDR1 and CDR2 from the germline V gene are MGHDK and SYGVNS. The CDR3, as DNA: TGTGCCAGCAGTGAGCTCACAGGGTCCTCCTACGAGCAGTACTTC. This gives the protein CASSELTGSSYEQYF.

This chain joins TRBV11-1 and TRBJ2-1; TRBD2 agrees at 10 bases. With 3 bases clipped from V and 6 bases from J, the junction kept 8 bases outside the gene matches. The CDR3 totals 16 residues. The V gene's germline CDR1 is SGHAT and CDR2 FQDESV (reference sequence). The CDR3 bases are TGTGCCAGCAGCTTTCTAGCGGGAGACGGCAGCAATGAGCAGTTCTTC. It translates to CASSFLAGDGSNEQFF.